This T cell receptor beta chain was obtained from a study of blood T cell repertoires in COVID-19. Study as a whole: The samples span acute and convalescent COVID-19 from the United States, Italy and Spain. T cells, B-cell-depleted T cells, or PBMCs provided the cDNA or gDNA that served as material.

Original analysis: Counts of nucleated cells, estimated from reference gene primer amplification, were obtained. Produced via immunoSEQ multiplex PCR; TCRdb's table is partial and in-frame only. The V and J calls and clone size come from that table; D and trimming were worked out from the DNA. The profile shows approximately 190,000 clones, about four fifths of them singletons. With 5 bases removed from V and 4 bases from J, the gap between germline ends came to 8 bases. Germline loops: CDR1 PRHDT, CDR2 FYEKMQ (reference sequence). There are 12 residues in the CDR3. The origin of this receptor is a woman in her thirties or forties with acute or convalescent COVID-19. Sequenced material: peripheral blood. The chain has TRBV13 and TRBJ2-5; no reliable D call. CDR3 in DNA: TGTGCCAGCAGCGTACCAGGAGAGACCCAGTACTTC. It translates to CASSVPGETQYF.